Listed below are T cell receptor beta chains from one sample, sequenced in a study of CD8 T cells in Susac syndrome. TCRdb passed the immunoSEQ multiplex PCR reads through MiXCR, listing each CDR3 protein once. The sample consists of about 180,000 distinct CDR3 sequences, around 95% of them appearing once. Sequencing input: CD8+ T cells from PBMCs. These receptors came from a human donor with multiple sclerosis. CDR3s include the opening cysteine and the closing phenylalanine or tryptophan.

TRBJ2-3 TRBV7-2 CASSFPGERGITDTQYF
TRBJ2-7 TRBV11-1 CASSLGGTVEQYF
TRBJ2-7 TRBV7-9 CASSYTPGEQYF
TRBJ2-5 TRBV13 CASSPIRSEETQYF
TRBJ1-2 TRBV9 CASSEGIYGYTF
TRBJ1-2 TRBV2 CASSVLPTGNYGYTF
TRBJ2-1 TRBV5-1 CASSLEDRDYNEQFF
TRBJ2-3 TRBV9 CASSVHGTVTDTQYF
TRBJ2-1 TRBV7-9 CASSFGHNEQFF
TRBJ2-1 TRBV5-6 CASRPGQGGDEQFF
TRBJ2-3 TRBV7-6 CASSRGGYTDTQYF
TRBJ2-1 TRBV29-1 CSYGDYNEQFF
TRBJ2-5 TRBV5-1 CASSLLARQETQYF
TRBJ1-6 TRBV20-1 CSANADRDYNSPLHF
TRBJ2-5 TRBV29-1 CSVDYPETQYF
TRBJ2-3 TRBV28 CASSPRGGGTQYF
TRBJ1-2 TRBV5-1 CASSLSQKEDGYTF
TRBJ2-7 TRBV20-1 CSARGETAYEQYF
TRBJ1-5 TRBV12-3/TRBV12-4 CASSHGLRNQPQHF
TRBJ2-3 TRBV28 CASTSPYGGRGTDTQYF
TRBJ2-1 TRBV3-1 CASSQDIREGPWEQFF
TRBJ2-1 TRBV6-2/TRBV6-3 CASSGTSFYGEQFF
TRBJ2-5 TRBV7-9 CASSSGLAGEETQYF
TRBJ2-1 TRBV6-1 CASPTSGTNEQFF
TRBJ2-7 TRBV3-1 CASSQDSGGIYEQYF
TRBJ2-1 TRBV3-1 CASTLTSVSSYNEQFF
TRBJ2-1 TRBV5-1 CASSSQTGAGGHEQFF
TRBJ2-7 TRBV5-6 CASSLGANSYEQYF
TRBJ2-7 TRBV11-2 CASSFMTYEQYF
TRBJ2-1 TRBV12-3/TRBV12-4 CASRTSGIYNEQFF
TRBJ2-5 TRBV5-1 CASSGAPGDETQYF
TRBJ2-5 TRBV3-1 CASSQDSGTTKETQYF
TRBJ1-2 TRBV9 CASSGDRRYGYTF
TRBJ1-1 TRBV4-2 CASSQDRDTEAFF
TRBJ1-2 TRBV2 CASPGQGNYGYTF
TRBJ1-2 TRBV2 CAIPSGTESLGYTF
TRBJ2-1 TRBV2 CASSEGPSSYNEQFF
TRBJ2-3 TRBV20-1 CSARDFAGVGTDTQYF